The subject of this entry is one T cell receptor beta chain. The antigen remains undetermined. One heparinised blood draw averaging approximately 0.11 L was given by each donor. Each of the sorted populations had a purity greater than 95%. The sample originates from a study of beta chain features in type 1 diabetes. Study details: Healthy donors and patients had similar age, gender and cell yields. Study-level findings and limits: The study found moderately but significantly shorter TCRB CDR3s in all four CD4+ subsets of Type 1 diabetes patients.

Since all of the isolated RNA was reverse transcribed, expressed TCRB transcripts were what got sequenced. Clones were read by immunoSEQ multiplex PCR, and TCRdb kept only the in-frame ones, dropping some. The sample carries roughly 53,000 clones, roughly 40% recorded once. Germline CDR1 DFQATT, CDR2 SNEGSKA (reference sequence). This CDR3 has 11 amino acids. V gave up 1 base and J gave up 6 bases, with 4 bases separating them. This clonotype was sampled from a man younger than 40 with type 1 diabetes. Sequencing was done on a sample of Tregs from blood. The chain links TRBV20-1 to TRBJ2-1, with no clear D. CDR3: CSARGLNEQFF. CDR3 bases: TGCAGTGCTAGAGGACTCAATGAGCAGTTCTTC.